This T cell receptor (beta chain) was sequenced during a study of human T cells and chemical hapten exposure. Across the whole study: TCR yields per sample varied, mainly owing to small pooled library volume differences.

Germline CDR1 is MNHEY and CDR2 is SMNVEV (reference sequence). The junction had 4 bases not matched to a gene; V was cut back by 3 bases and J by 3 bases. The CDR3 has 15 amino acids. Methods used by the authors: A per-sample median of roughly 96,000 TCRs was observed, with a range of about 20,000 to 690,600. TCRdb reanalysed the RACE reads using MiXCR and keeps one entry per CDR3 protein. The V and J calls, along with clone size, are taken from TCRdb and not from the paper's own processing. The repertoire holds roughly 98,000 distinct CDR3 sequences, with under 15% as singletons. This clonotype appeared many times. Time point of the sample: patch test 1, 2 weeks after DPC sensitization. Indicated treatment: therapeutic diphenylcyclopropenone sensitization with weekly scalp DPC.

The chain carries TRBV27 and TRBJ1-5; 8 nucleotides line up with TRBD1. The sequenced sample was whole blood, obtained in connection with sensitization to the hapten diphenylcyclopropenone (DPC). The TCR originated in a woman between 40 and 55 years old with alopecia areata. Some clones in this sample may be carry-over from other donors' samples. For the CDR3, the DNA is TGTGCCAGCAGTTTGACAGGGGAGTTCAATCAGCCCCAGCATTTT. Its protein is CASSLTGEFNQPQHF.